The following is a TCR beta chain sequence with its context. This sample stems from a study of blood T cell repertoires in COVID-19. Study details: PBMCs, B-cell-depleted T cells, or T cells provided the cDNA or gDNA that made up the material.

The trim removed 0 bases at V and 0 bases at J, leaving 6 bases unmatched. This CDR3 contains 17 residues. The germline V gene has CDR1 SGDLS and CDR2 YYNGEE. Assay used: immunoSEQ multiplex PCR; TCRdb lists only in-frame clones, some missing. Among about 180,000 clones listed, 65% to 90% were seen once. The origin of this receptor is a human donor in a cohort sampled during active COVID-19. The sequenced sample consisted of peripheral blood. V usage is TRBV9 and J usage is TRBJ1-5; 7 positions match TRBD1. In DNA, the CDR3 is TGTGCCAGCAGCGTAGGTACAGGGGAGACTAGCAATCAGCCCCAGCATTTT. This codes for CASSVGTGETSNQPQHF.